The rows below give T cell receptor beta chains drawn from one sample of a study of persistence of HIV-infected CD4 T cells. TCRdb keeps only in-frame clones here, not all; method: immunoSEQ multiplex PCR. The sample carries some 30,000 clones, more than 75% recorded once. Their cognate antigens are unknown. The sample here was CD4+ T cells sorted from PBMCs after 18-hour stimulation, taken from a patient who received antiretroviral therapy. The receptors were sampled from an adult woman with HIV who was CMV-seropositive. Each CDR3 is given with its conserved first and last residue. The order of the fields is clone size, J gene, D gene, V gene, CDR3 DNA, CDR3 protein. D genes are given only for firm matches. Size tells how often a clone was seen (once, few, many) or the class of an expanded clone, and some rows leave it out.

clone_size: -
j_call: TRBJ1-4
d_call: -
v_call: TRBV19
cdr3_nt: TGTGCCAGTAGTATCAGTTTGCTCGACAGGAGGCACCTCGCAACTAATGAAAAACTGTTTTTT
cdr3_aa: CASSISLLDRRHLATNEKLFF

clone_size: once
j_call: TRBJ2-7
d_call: TRBD1
v_call: TRBV29-1
cdr3_nt: TGCAGCGCCGAGACCGGGACAGGGGTTCGAGAGCAGTACTTC
cdr3_aa: CSAETGTGVREQYF

clone_size: -
j_call: TRBJ1-5
d_call: -
v_call: TRBV7-3
cdr3_nt: TGTGCCAGCAGCCTAGGTCGTAGACAAGACAATCAGCCCCAGCATTTT
cdr3_aa: CASSLGRRQDNQPQHF

clone_size: -
j_call: TRBJ2-2
d_call: -
v_call: TRBV5-1
cdr3_nt: TGCGCCAGCAGCTTGGCAACGAACACCGGGGAGCTGTTTTTT
cdr3_aa: CASSLATNTGELFF

clone_size: -
j_call: TRBJ1-1
d_call: -
v_call: TRBV5-1
cdr3_nt: TGCGCCAGCAGCTTGACCGTCCCCTTGACAGGCGTAAACACTGAAGCTTTCTTT
cdr3_aa: CASSLTVPLTGVNTEAFF

clone_size: -
j_call: TRBJ2-4
d_call: TRBD2
v_call: TRBV28
cdr3_nt: TGTGCCAGCCGCGGGGGACCGAACAAAAACATTCAGTACTTC
cdr3_aa: CASRGGPNKNIQYF

clone_size: few
j_call: TRBJ1-5
d_call: -
v_call: TRBV19
cdr3_nt: TGTGCCAGTAAATTACGAGATAGCAATCAGCCCCAGCATTTT
cdr3_aa: CASKLRDSNQPQHF

clone_size: -
j_call: TRBJ2-2
d_call: TRBD1
v_call: TRBV19
cdr3_nt: TGTGCCAGTAGTACCCGGGACAGGGCCGGGGAGCTGTTTTTT
cdr3_aa: CASSTRDRAGELFF

clone_size: -
j_call: TRBJ1-2
d_call: -
v_call: TRBV20-1
cdr3_nt: TGCAGTGCCACCATGACCTGGGGCTACACCTTC
cdr3_aa: CSATMTWGYTF

clone_size: -
j_call: TRBJ1-3
d_call: -
v_call: TRBV2
cdr3_nt: TGTGCCAGCAGTCCGGACGGCTCTGGAAACACCATATATTTT
cdr3_aa: CASSPDGSGNTIYF

clone_size: -
j_call: TRBJ2-5
d_call: TRBD1
v_call: TRBV3-1/TRBV3-2
cdr3_nt: TGTGCCAGCAGCCCTAGACAGGGGGCGCTCCGAGAGACCCAGTACTTC
cdr3_aa: CASSPRQGALRETQYF

clone_size: -
j_call: TRBJ1-1
d_call: -
v_call: TRBV5-1
cdr3_nt: TGCGCCAGCAGCTTGGACGCGGGGCTGACTGAAGCTTTCTTT
cdr3_aa: CASSLDAGLTEAFF

clone_size: -
j_call: TRBJ1-1
d_call: -
v_call: TRBV10-3
cdr3_nt: TGTGCCACAAAGTTACTCGGGCAGGGCAGCACTGAAGCTTTCTTT
cdr3_aa: CATKLLGQGSTEAFF

clone_size: -
j_call: TRBJ1-2
d_call: -
v_call: TRBV27
cdr3_nt: TGTGCCAGCATGGGGAGGTCGGGGTATGGCTACACCTTC
cdr3_aa: CASMGRSGYGYTF

clone_size: -
j_call: TRBJ2-3
d_call: -
v_call: TRBV30
cdr3_nt: TGTGCCTGGAGTAATCCATGGCGGGGCGAGCAAGATACGCAGTATTTT
cdr3_aa: CAWSNPWRGEQDTQYF

clone_size: -
j_call: TRBJ1-1
d_call: -
v_call: TRBV19
cdr3_nt: TGTGCCAGTACTGGACCGGGGACGAACACTGAAGCTTTCTTT
cdr3_aa: CASTGPGTNTEAFF

clone_size: -
j_call: TRBJ1-3
d_call: -
v_call: TRBV6-1
cdr3_nt: TGTGCCAGCAGTGAAGATCCCCGGGGCCCGAGAGACACCATATATTTT
cdr3_aa: CASSEDPRGPRDTIYF

clone_size: few
j_call: TRBJ1-4
d_call: -
v_call: TRBV7-9
cdr3_nt: TGTGCCAGCAGCCAAGTCCCGAAGGCCCTGTCAACTAATGAAAAACTGTTTTTT
cdr3_aa: CASSQVPKALSTNEKLFF

clone_size: -
j_call: TRBJ2-3
d_call: TRBD2
v_call: TRBV29-1
cdr3_nt: TGCAGCGTTGGCGGGACTAGCGGGGGAGATACGCAGTATTTT
cdr3_aa: CSVGGTSGGDTQYF

clone_size: once
j_call: TRBJ2-5
d_call: -
v_call: TRBV2
cdr3_nt: TGTGCCAGCAGGCCGTCTGGCGCCACCCGAGGAGAGACCCAGTACTTC
cdr3_aa: CASRPSGATRGETQYF

clone_size: -
j_call: TRBJ2-2
d_call: -
v_call: TRBV7-6
cdr3_nt: TGTGCCAGCAGCACCCGGGACAGCGGAGGGGCCGGGGAGCTGTTTTTT
cdr3_aa: CASSTRDSGGAGELFF

clone_size: few
j_call: TRBJ2-3
d_call: -
v_call: TRBV29-1
cdr3_nt: TGCAGCGTTGGGAAGCCGACAGGAGGTCGCACAGATACGCAGTATTTT
cdr3_aa: CSVGKPTGGRTDTQYF

clone_size: -
j_call: TRBJ2-7
d_call: TRBD2
v_call: TRBV7-3
cdr3_nt: TGTGCCAGCAGCCAGAAAGGGACTAGCGGGGGAACTATGTACGAGCAGTACTTC
cdr3_aa: CASSQKGTSGGTMYEQYF

clone_size: few
j_call: TRBJ2-1
d_call: TRBD1
v_call: TRBV24-1
cdr3_nt: TGTGCCACCAGTGATCCGGGACAGGAGCAGTTCTTC
cdr3_aa: CATSDPGQEQFF

clone_size: -
j_call: TRBJ2-4
d_call: -
v_call: TRBV2
cdr3_nt: TGTGCCAGCAGCCCCAGGGGACGGAACATTCAGTACTTC
cdr3_aa: CASSPRGRNIQYF

clone_size: -
j_call: TRBJ2-1
d_call: TRBD1
v_call: TRBV7-2
cdr3_nt: TGTGCCAGCAGCTCGGGACAGGAATACAATGAGCAGTTCTTC
cdr3_aa: CASSSGQEYNEQFF

clone_size: -
j_call: TRBJ1-4
d_call: -
v_call: TRBV19
cdr3_nt: TGTGCCAGTAGTGTACGGGGTGTAACTAATGAAAAACTGTTTTTT
cdr3_aa: CASSVRGVTNEKLFF

clone_size: -
j_call: TRBJ1-3
d_call: -
v_call: TRBV25-1
cdr3_nt: TGTGCCAGCAGTCTCCTCGGGGGGCGCTCTGGAAACACCATATATTTT
cdr3_aa: CASSLLGGRSGNTIYF

clone_size: once
j_call: TRBJ2-1
d_call: TRBD2
v_call: TRBV29-1
cdr3_nt: TGCAGCGTTGGATTGGGGACTAGCGTTTATAATGAGCAGTTCTTC
cdr3_aa: CSVGLGTSVYNEQFF

clone_size: once
j_call: TRBJ1-4
d_call: -
v_call: TRBV6-5
cdr3_nt: TGTGCCAGCAGTTACTCAGGGGATGAAAAACTGTTTTTT
cdr3_aa: CASSYSGDEKLFF

clone_size: once
j_call: TRBJ2-1
d_call: -
v_call: TRBV30
cdr3_nt: TGTGCCTGGATGAGTCAAGACTACTACAATGAGCAGTTCTTC
cdr3_aa: CAWMSQDYYNEQFF

clone_size: -
j_call: TRBJ1-4
d_call: -
v_call: TRBV6-2/TRBV6-3
cdr3_nt: TGTGCCAGCAGTTATGCCCAAGGAAAACTGTTTTTT
cdr3_aa: CASSYAQGKLFF

clone_size: -
j_call: TRBJ1-1
d_call: -
v_call: TRBV9
cdr3_nt: TGTGCCAGCAGCGTTACAGGGAACACTGAAGCTTTCTTT
cdr3_aa: CASSVTGNTEAFF

clone_size: -
j_call: TRBJ1-2
d_call: -
v_call: TRBV10-2
cdr3_nt: TGCGCCAGCAGTGTCCAGGGACAAAGCTATGGCTACACCTTC
cdr3_aa: CASSVQGQSYGYTF

clone_size: -
j_call: TRBJ1-1
d_call: -
v_call: TRBV30
cdr3_nt: TGTGCCTGGAGAGGACGGCGCGGAGGATTAACTGAAGCTTTCTTT
cdr3_aa: CAWRGRRGGLTEAFF

clone_size: -
j_call: TRBJ1-5
d_call: TRBD1
v_call: TRBV6-1
cdr3_nt: TGTGCCAGCAGTGGCTCCGGGACAGGGGTATGGCAGCCCCAGCATTTT
cdr3_aa: CASSGSGTGVWQPQHF

clone_size: once
j_call: TRBJ2-1
d_call: -
v_call: TRBV10-3
cdr3_nt: TGTGCCATCAGTCCGGGCCTCGACCAGTTCTTC
cdr3_aa: CAISPGLDQFF

clone_size: -
j_call: TRBJ1-2
d_call: -
v_call: TRBV18
cdr3_nt: TGTGCCAGCTCACCACAACGTGACGCTAACTATGGCTACACCTTC
cdr3_aa: CASSPQRDANYGYTF

clone_size: -
j_call: TRBJ2-1
d_call: -
v_call: TRBV7-9
cdr3_nt: TGTGCCAGCAGCCTAGAGGACCGTGAGCAGTTCTTC
cdr3_aa: CASSLEDREQFF

clone_size: -
j_call: TRBJ1-1
d_call: -
v_call: TRBV7-3
cdr3_nt: TGTGCCAGCAGCATAACCCCCGGGGCCCGTGAAGCTTTCTTT
cdr3_aa: CASSITPGAREAFF

clone_size: few
j_call: TRBJ1-1
d_call: -
v_call: TRBV5-1
cdr3_nt: TGCGCCAGCAACGAAGGACCCGTGAACACTGAAGCTTTCTTT
cdr3_aa: CASNEGPVNTEAFF

clone_size: -
j_call: TRBJ2-2
d_call: -
v_call: TRBV10-2
cdr3_nt: TGCGCCAGCAGGCCTACCTACACCGGGGAGCTGTTTTTT
cdr3_aa: CASRPTYTGELFF

clone_size: -
j_call: TRBJ1-1
d_call: -
v_call: TRBV19
cdr3_nt: TGTGCCATCCTAGTGCCCCGGCGAGGGGCACGGCTGAACACTGAAGCTTTCTTT
cdr3_aa: CAILVPRRGARLNTEAFF

clone_size: -
j_call: TRBJ1-2
d_call: -
v_call: TRBV6-5
cdr3_nt: TGTGCCAGCAGTTACAGGGGAATATTCTATGGCTACACCTTC
cdr3_aa: CASSYRGIFYGYTF

clone_size: -
j_call: TRBJ2-3
d_call: -
v_call: TRBV10-1
cdr3_nt: TGCGCCAGCGGGGCAGTTCCAGATACGCAGTATTTT
cdr3_aa: CASGAVPDTQYF

clone_size: -
j_call: TRBJ1-6
d_call: -
v_call: TRBV30
cdr3_nt: TGTGCCTGGAGATTGGGTATTGTGGGGAGCTCCTATAATTCACCCCTCCACTTT
cdr3_aa: CAWRLGIVGSSYNSPLHF

clone_size: -
j_call: TRBJ1-4
d_call: -
v_call: TRBV5-1
cdr3_nt: TGCGCCAGCAGCTTACAAACTATTGGTGAAAAACTGTTTTTT
cdr3_aa: CASSLQTIGEKLFF